This passage covers 2 T cell receptor beta chains from one sample sequenced in a study of cytomegalovirus exposure and HLA in healthy donors. PCR was performed using 60 Vbeta and 13 Jbeta primers. Using immunoSEQ multiplex PCR, the repertoire was profiled, and TCRdb retains in-frame clones only, with some absent. Among 100,000 to 150,000 clones listed, 80% were seen once. Material: PBMCs. Source of these receptors: a man aged 25-45 years in good health and CMV-seropositive.

The sample holds one count of this clone. The chain couples TRBV5-5 to TRBJ1-5; D ambiguous. Germline V gene lookup returns CDR1 SGHKS and CDR2 YYEKEE (reference sequence). Between the trimmed V and J ends, which lost 0 bases and 3 bases, there was a span of 10 bases. This CDR3 is 15 amino acids long. In DNA form, the CDR3 reads TGTGCCAGCAGCTTGGTGCCGCAGATCAATCAGCCCCAGCATTTT. Residues: CASSLVPQINQPQHF.

The rearrangement links TRBV25-1 to TRBJ2-2; TRBD2 matches at 10 bases. Germline CDR1 is MGHDK and CDR2 is SYGVNS. CDR3 length: 15 residues. V was pared by 5 bases and J by 6 bases, with 6 bases of the junction left unmatched. The DNA of the CDR3 is TGTGCCAGCAGTTTAGCGGGGGGCCTTCCCGGGGAGCTGTTTTTT. Protein: CASSLAGGLPGELFF.